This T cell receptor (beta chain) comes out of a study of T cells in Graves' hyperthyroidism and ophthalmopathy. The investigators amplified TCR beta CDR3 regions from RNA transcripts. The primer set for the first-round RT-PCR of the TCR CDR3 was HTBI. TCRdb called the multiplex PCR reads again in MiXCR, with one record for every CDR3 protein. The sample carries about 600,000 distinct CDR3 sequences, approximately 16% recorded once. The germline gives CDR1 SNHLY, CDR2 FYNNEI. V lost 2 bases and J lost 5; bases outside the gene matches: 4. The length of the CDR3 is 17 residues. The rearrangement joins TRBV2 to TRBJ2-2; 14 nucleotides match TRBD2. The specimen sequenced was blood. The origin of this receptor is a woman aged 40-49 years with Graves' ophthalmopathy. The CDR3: CASSEPGLAGATGELFF. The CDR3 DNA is TGTGCCAGCAGTGAACCGGGACTAGCGGGAGCGACCGGGGAGCTGTTTTTT.